This T cell receptor (beta chain) is from a study of T-cell memory formation after mild COVID-19. At the level of the study: TCR clusters largely stayed donor specific. Study-level results: Researchers could not confirm that second-wave clones peaking on day 37 targeted SARS-CoV-2. Contracting clones localized mainly to CM and EM when CD4+ and mainly to EMRA when CD8+. Day 15 to 85 contracting clones showed balanced CD4/CD8; later expanders leaned CD4+.

TCRdb analysed the 5' RACE reads with MiXCR anew, one entry per CDR3 protein. Of around 320,000 distinct CDR3 sequences in the sample, 25% to 30% are singletons; the top ten hold approximately 13%. Trimming at V came to 0 bases and at J to 3 bases, leaving 4 bases not matched to a gene. The CDR3 totals 15 residues. Germline CDR1 and CDR2: MGHRA and YSYEKL. Note on this clonotype: The antigen is undetermined.

The V and J genes are TRBV4-1 and TRBJ2-7; TRBD1 aligns across 8 bases. What was sequenced was PBMCs or a T cell subset sorted from them (not recorded which). The receptor was derived from an adult woman who had mild COVID-19 (a few samples of this study predate the infection). Cell type and time point are not known. The CDR3, as DNA: TGCGCCAGCAGCCAAGAGACAGGGGAGTACTACGAGCAGTACTTC. As protein: CASSQETGEYYEQYF.